Reported below is one TCR beta chain. The antigen is unknown. TCRdb's copy holds only in-frame clones and misses some; the assay was immunoSEQ multiplex PCR. The table shows some 250,000 clones, with around 90% occurring only once. The sample is drawn from a study of cytomegalovirus exposure and HLA in healthy donors. Looking at the study overall: The 120 validation repertoires, a later analysis reported, used the same platform as the approximately 700 first-cohort repertoires. General study findings and limits: High sensitivity and specificity were reportedly achieved when the classifier diagnosed cytomegalovirus status.

Trimming at V came to 8 bases and at J to 9 bases, leaving 7 bases not matched to a gene. CDR3 length: 11 residues. Germline V gene lookup returns CDR1 GTSNPN and CDR2 SVGIG (reference sequence). The sequenced material came from PBMCs. This chain joins TRBV30 and TRBJ1-1; 9 nucleotides align to TRBD1. The sequence was obtained from a woman under 30 in good health and CMV-seronegative. The chain's CDR3 is CAGGQGVKAFF. For the CDR3, the DNA is TGTGCCGGGGGACAGGGAGTTAAAGCTTTCTTT.